A single sample is the source of the 18 T cell receptor beta chains below, sequenced in a study of blood T cells in healthy people across ages. A second PCR, run for about 7 to 11 cycles, used a sample-barcoded 5' primer plus a J-beta primer mix. In TCRdb, the 5' RACE reads were re-called with MiXCR into one record per CDR3 protein. The table shows over 500,000 distinct CDR3 sequences, with over 25% occurring only once. This sample was also put to use in a study of T cells of mothers and their children.

Sequencing was carried out using blood. The source is a boy aged 2 to 10 in good health.

The table lists this clonotype with a few counts. The chain joins TRBV6-8 to TRBJ1-5; no clear D gene. The V and J ends lost 6 bases and 5 bases respectively, with 11 bases between them. Per the germline V gene, CDR1 is MNHGY and CDR2 is SAAAGT. CDR3 length: 13 residues. This CDR3 is CASSPIWDQPQHF. CDR3 in DNA: TGTGCCAGCAGCCCCATCTGGGATCAGCCCCAGCATTTT.

This chain links TRBV11-2 with TRBJ2-5; tentatively, D is TRBD1 (5 bases). The CDR3 length is 15 residues. CDR1 and CDR2 (germline): SGHAT, FQNNGV. The V end lost 0 bases, the J end lost 5 bases, and 13 bases lay between the germline ends. CDR3 in amino acids: CASSLDQGRWETQYF. The CDR3 nucleotides are TGTGCCAGCAGCTTAGATCAGGGCAGGTGGGAGACCCAGTACTTC.

This rearrangement joins TRBV29-1 to TRBJ2-2; 12 bases are shared with TRBD2. The V segment lost 1 base and the J segment 6 bases; nucleotides outside the gene matches: 6. The CDR3 totals 16 residues. The V gene's germline CDR1 is SQVTM and CDR2 ANQGSEA. This CDR3 reads CSVEGSPSGGAGELFF. The DNA of the CDR3 is TGCAGCGTTGAAGGGTCGCCTAGCGGGGGGGCCGGGGAGCTGTTTTTT.

This clonotype occurred a few times. The V and J genes are TRBV6-6 and TRBJ2-3; D unresolved. Germline-derived CDR1 and CDR2 are MNHNY and SVGAGI (reference sequence). This CDR3 has 16 residues. V gave up 0 bases and J gave up 2 bases, with 12 bases separating them. CDR3 residues: CASSYSSLGLTDTQYF. In nucleotides, the CDR3 is TGTGCCAGCAGTTACTCCTCTCTAGGGCTCACAGATACGCAGTATTTT.

In its sample, this clonotype was seen a few times. The chain joins TRBV15 to TRBJ1-4; D call uncertain. CDR1 is LNHNV, CDR2 YYDKDF, per germline (reference sequence). V shed 5 bases and J shed 2 bases, with 6 bases lying between them. This CDR3 has 13 amino acids. CDR3 nucleotide sequence: TGTGCCACCAGCGTAAGGACTAATGAAAAACTGTTTTTT. Amino acid sequence: CATSVRTNEKLFF. Variable domain in full (rest from reference TRBV15 and TRBJ1-4): DAMVIQNPRYQVTQFGKPVTLSCSQTLNHNVMYWYQQKSSQAPKLLFHYYDKDFNNEADTPDNFQSRRPNTSFCFLDIRSPGLGDTAMYLCATSVRTNEKLFFGSGTQLSVL.

This clonotype was counted only a few times. V and J are TRBV6-5 and TRBJ2-2; 10 bases fit TRBD1. The CDR3 has 17 amino acids. Germline loops: CDR1 MNHEY, CDR2 SVGAGI. V dropped 0 bases and J dropped 4; count of bases not matched to a gene: 5. The CDR3 coding sequence is TGTGCCAGCAGTTACTCGATCGACAGGGGGCGCACCGGGGAGCTGTTTTTT. Amino acid sequence: CASSYSIDRGRTGELFF.

The chain employs TRBV18 and TRBJ1-1, with TRBD1 identical over 8 bases. Losses at the gene ends were 5 bases for V and 3 bases for J; bases not matched to a gene: 5. This CDR3 comprises 14 residues. In germline, CDR1 is KGHSH, CDR2 LQKENI. CDR3 DNA sequence: TGTGCCAGCTCAACCCAGGGGGCAGACACTGAAGCTTTCTTT. Its translation: CASSTQGADTEAFF.

This chain connects TRBV29-1 to TRBJ2-7, with D perhaps TRBD1 (5 bases). Trimming removed 3 bases at V and 3 bases at J, with 9 bases between. Germline V gene lookup returns CDR1 SQVTM and CDR2 ANQGSEA. The CDR3 extends over 12 amino acids. CDR3 loop: CSVETDLYEQYF. CDR3 nucleotide sequence: TGCAGCGTTGAGACAGATCTCTACGAGCAGTACTTC.

This chain joins TRBV10-1 and TRBJ2-7, with TRBD2 matching over 10 bases. This CDR3 region has 16 residues. CDR1 is WNHNN and CDR2 is SYGVQD in the germline V gene (reference sequence). With 4 bases clipped from V and 0 bases from J, the junction kept 6 bases outside the gene matches. Here the CDR3 reads CASSVTGTSDSYEQYF. The CDR3 nucleotides are TGCGCCAGCAGTGTTACCGGGACTAGCGACTCCTACGAGCAGTACTTC.

This clonotype was detected only a few times. The chain joins TRBV5-1 to TRBJ1-1, with TRBD1 as a possible D gene (6 bases). The CDR3 spans 16 residues. The V gene lost 0 bases and the J gene lost 3 bases, with 15 bases spanning the gap. In germline, CDR1 is SGHRS, CDR2 YFSETQ. CDR3 sequence (DNA): TGCGCCAGCAGCTTGGCCCCACAGGGTTCCTACACTGAAGCTTTCTTT. Protein: CASSLAPQGSYTEAFF.

This clonotype was observed a handful of times. The chain links TRBV12-3 or TRBV12-4 to TRBJ1-1; weak D call: TRBD1 (6 bases). The CDR3 is 17 residues long. With 1 base removed from V and 6 bases from J, the gap between germline ends came to 21 bases. CDR3 DNA sequence: TGTGCCAGCAGTTTAGGCCTCGGGCAGGGGAATTCCGCTGAAGCTTTCTTT. The encoded protein is CASSLGLGQGNSAEAFF.

This clonotype was seen more than once but under ten times. The rearrangement uses TRBV27 and TRBJ2-7; 7 bases align to TRBD1. CDR1 and CDR2 from the germline V gene are MNHEY and SMNVEV (reference sequence). The CDR3 covers 14 residues. Losses at the gene ends were 7 bases for V and 4 bases for J; bases not matched to a gene: 10. Here the CDR3 reads CASKPGRGIYEQYF. DNA for the CDR3: TGTGCCAGCAAACCCGGCAGGGGGATTTACGAGCAGTACTTC.

In regard to this clonotype: Relative to the germline gene, one junction end is altered; a read error may explain this. The chain links TRBV7-2 to TRBJ2-2, with 8 bases identical to TRBD2. Germline CDR1 reads SGHTA; CDR2 reads FQGNSA. There are 13 residues in the CDR3. DNA of the CDR3: TGTGCCAGCAGCTTAGCGACGGGGGGGGAGCGGTTTTTT. It encodes CASSLATGGERFF.

This clonotype was detected a few times. V is TRBV7-3 and J is TRBJ2-1; 13 nucleotides line up with TRBD2. Looked up from germline, CDR1 is SGHTA and CDR2 is FQGTGA. The ends lost 5 bases at V and 6 bases at J; junction bases unmatched: 4. The CDR3 spans 15 residues. This CDR3 reads CASSILAGGLNEQFF. CDR3 DNA: TGTGCCAGCAGCATACTAGCGGGGGGGCTCAATGAGCAGTTCTTC.

The CDR3, as DNA: TGTGCCAGCAGTCCCTCGGGACAGGGGGCAAACATTCAGTACTTC. It codes for CASSPSGQGANIQYF. The rearrangement uses TRBV27 and TRBJ2-4; TRBD1 matches 12 bases. V lost 5 bases to trimming and J lost 6 bases; unmatched junction nucleotides: 5. Germline V CDR1 and CDR2: MNHEY, SMNVEV (reference sequence). The CDR3 has 15 amino acids.

This rearrangement joins TRBV5-1 to TRBJ2-2; D is undetermined. Germline V gene lookup returns CDR1 SGHRS and CDR2 YFSETQ. Trimming removed 5 bases from V and 4 bases from J, with 12 bases in between. This CDR3 contains 14 residues. In DNA, the CDR3 is TGCGCCAGCAGGTCGGAAAGCCCCACCGGGGAGCTGTTTTTT. Protein product: CASRSESPTGELFF.

This chain connects TRBV12-3 or TRBV12-4 to TRBJ1-4; no clear D gene. Trimming took 5 bases from V and 0 from J, leaving 13 bases between them. The CDR3 has 16 residues. The CDR3 bases are TGTGCCAGCAGTCCACTGCGACCCACAACTAATGAAAAACTGTTTTTT. Translating gives CASSPLRPTTNEKLFF.

The chain is built from TRBV4-1 and TRBJ2-3; 14 bases map to TRBD2. The CDR3 has 19 amino acids. CDR1 and CDR2 from the germline V gene are MGHRA and YSYEKL. The V segment lost 3 bases and the J segment 0 bases; nucleotides outside the gene matches: 8. CDR3 sequence: CASSHPGLAGGPSTDTQYF. CDR3 DNA sequence: TGCGCCAGCAGCCACCCCGGACTAGCGGGAGGTCCCAGCACAGATACGCAGTATTTT.